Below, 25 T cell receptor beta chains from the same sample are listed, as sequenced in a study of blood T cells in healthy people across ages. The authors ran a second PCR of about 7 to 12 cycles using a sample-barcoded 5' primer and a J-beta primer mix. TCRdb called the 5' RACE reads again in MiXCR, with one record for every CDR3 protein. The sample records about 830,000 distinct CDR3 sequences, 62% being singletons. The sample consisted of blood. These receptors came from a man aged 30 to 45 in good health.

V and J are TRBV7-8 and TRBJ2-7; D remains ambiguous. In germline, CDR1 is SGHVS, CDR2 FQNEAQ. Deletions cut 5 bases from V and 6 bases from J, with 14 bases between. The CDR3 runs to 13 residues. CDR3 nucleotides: TGTGCCAGCAGCCTGCGGCCGAACGTCGAGCAGTACTTC. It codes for CASSLRPNVEQYF.

This CDR3 is CASSEQLLDTQYF. The CDR3 DNA is TGTGCCAGCAGTGAACAACTATTGGATACGCAGTATTTT. The chain joins TRBV6-4 to TRBJ2-3; D uncertain. The V end lost 3 bases, the J end lost 6 bases, and 10 bases lay between the germline ends. From germline, CDR1 is MRHNA and CDR2 SNTAGT. The CDR3 is made up of 13 amino acids.

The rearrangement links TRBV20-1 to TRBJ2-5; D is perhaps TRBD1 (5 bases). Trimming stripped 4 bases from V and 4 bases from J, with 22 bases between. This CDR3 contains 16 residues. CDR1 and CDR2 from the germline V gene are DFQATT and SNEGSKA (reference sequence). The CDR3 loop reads CSATVLMAGIPETQYF. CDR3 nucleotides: TGCAGTGCTACCGTTCTAATGGCAGGGATTCCAGAGACCCAGTACTTC.

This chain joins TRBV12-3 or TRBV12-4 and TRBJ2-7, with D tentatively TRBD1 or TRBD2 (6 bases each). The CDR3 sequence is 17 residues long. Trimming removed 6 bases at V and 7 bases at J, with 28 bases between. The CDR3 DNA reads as TGTGCCAGCAGCCTTTCCTCGAGCGGAACAGGGAGGAATGAGCAGTACTTC. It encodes CASSLSSSGTGRNEQYF.

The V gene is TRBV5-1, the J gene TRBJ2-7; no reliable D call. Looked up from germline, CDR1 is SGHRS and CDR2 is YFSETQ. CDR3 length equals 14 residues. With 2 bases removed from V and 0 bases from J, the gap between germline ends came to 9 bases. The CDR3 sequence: CASSLNSFSYEQYF. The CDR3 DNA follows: TGCGCCAGCAGCTTAAACTCCTTCTCCTACGAGCAGTACTTC. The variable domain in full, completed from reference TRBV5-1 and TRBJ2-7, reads KAGVTQTPRYLIKTRGQQVTLSCSPISGHRSVSWYQQTPGQGLQFLFEYFSETQRNKGNFPGRFSGRQFSNSRSEMNVSTLELGDSALYLCASSLNSFSYEQYFGPGTRLTVT.

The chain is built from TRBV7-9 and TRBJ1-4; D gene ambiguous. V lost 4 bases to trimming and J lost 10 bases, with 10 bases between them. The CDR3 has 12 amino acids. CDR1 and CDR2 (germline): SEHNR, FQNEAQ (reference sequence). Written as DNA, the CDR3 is TGTGCCAGCAGCTCCGGGGAGGGAAAACTGTTTTTT. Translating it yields CASSSGEGKLFF.

The CDR3 DNA follows: TGTGCCAGCAGCCAAGGTCGAGATGAAGCTTTCTTT. Encoded protein: CASSQGRDEAFF. The gene calls are TRBV3-1 and TRBJ1-1; D gene unclear. The V and J ends lost 1 base and 7 bases respectively, with 7 bases between them. Germline loops: CDR1 LGHDT, CDR2 YNNKEL (reference sequence). CDR3 size: 12 residues.

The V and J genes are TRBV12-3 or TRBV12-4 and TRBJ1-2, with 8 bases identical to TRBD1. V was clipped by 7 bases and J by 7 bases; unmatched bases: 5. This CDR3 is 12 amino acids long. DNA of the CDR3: TGTGCCAGCACCACCCAGGGGGCTGGCTACACCTTC. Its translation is CASTTQGAGYTF.

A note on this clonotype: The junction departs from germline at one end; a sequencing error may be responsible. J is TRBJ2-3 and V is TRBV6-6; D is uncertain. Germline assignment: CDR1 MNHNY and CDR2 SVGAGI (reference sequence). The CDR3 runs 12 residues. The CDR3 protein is CASSDSLGTQYF. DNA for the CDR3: TGTGCCAGCAGTGACTCCCTTGGTACGCAGTATTTT.

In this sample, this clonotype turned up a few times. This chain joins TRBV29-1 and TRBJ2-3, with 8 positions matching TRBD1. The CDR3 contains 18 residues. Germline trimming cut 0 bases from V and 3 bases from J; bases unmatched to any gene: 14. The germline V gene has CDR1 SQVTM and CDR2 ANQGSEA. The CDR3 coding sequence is TGCAGCGTTGAAGAAACGAACGACAGACAGGGGAGGACAGATACGCAGTATTTT. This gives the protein CSVEETNDRQGRTDTQYF.

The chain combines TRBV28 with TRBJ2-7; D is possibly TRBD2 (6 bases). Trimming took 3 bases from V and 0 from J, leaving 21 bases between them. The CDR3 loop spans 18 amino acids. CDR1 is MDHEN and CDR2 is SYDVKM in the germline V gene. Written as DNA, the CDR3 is TGTGCCAGCAGTTTGGACTTTGGGGCGGGACTGACCTCCTACGAGCAGTACTTC. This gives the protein CASSLDFGAGLTSYEQYF.

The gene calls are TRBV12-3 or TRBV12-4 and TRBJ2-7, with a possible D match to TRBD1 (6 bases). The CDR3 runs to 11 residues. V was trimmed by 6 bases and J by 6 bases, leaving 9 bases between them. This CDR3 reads CASSRDTEQYF. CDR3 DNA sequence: TGTGCCAGCAGCCGGGACACCGAGCAGTACTTC.

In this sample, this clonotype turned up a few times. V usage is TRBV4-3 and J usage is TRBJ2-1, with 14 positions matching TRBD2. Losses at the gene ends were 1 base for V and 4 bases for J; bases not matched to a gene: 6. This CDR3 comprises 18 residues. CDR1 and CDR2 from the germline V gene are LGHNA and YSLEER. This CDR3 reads CASSQARLAGGKYNEQFF. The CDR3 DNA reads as TGCGCCAGCAGCCAAGCCCGACTAGCGGGGGGGAAATACAATGAGCAGTTCTTC.

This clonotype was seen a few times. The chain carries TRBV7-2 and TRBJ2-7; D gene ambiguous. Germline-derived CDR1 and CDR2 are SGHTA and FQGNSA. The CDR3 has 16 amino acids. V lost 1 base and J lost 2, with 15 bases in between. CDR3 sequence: CASSLVRPGSTYEQYF. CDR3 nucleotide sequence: TGTGCCAGCAGCTTAGTGAGGCCGGGTTCTACCTACGAGCAGTACTTC. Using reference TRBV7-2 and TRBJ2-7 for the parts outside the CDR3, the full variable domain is GAGVSQSPSNKVTEKGKDVELRCDPISGHTALYWYRQSLGQGLEFLIYFQGNSAPDKSGLPSDRFSAERTGGSVSTLTIQRTQQEDSAVYLCASSLVRPGSTYEQYFGPGTRLTVT.

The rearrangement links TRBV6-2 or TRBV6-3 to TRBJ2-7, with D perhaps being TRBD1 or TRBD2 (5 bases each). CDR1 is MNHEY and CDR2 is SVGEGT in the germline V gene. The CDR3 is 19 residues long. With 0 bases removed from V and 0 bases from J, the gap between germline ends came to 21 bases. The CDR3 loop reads CASSYSSPRWDGNSYEQYF. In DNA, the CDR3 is TGTGCCAGCAGTTACTCGAGTCCCCGCTGGGACGGAAACTCCTACGAGCAGTACTTC.

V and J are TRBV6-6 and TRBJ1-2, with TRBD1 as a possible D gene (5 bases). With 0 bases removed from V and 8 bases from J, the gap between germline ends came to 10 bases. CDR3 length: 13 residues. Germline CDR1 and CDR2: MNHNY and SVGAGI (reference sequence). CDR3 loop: CASSYSIGDGYTF. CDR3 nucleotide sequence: TGTGCCAGCAGTTACTCGATCGGGGACGGCTACACCTTC.

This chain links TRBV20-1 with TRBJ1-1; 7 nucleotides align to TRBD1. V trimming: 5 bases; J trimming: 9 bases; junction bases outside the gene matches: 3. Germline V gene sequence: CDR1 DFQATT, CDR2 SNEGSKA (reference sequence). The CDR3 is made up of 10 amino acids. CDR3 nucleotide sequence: TGCAGTGCTGCGACAGGGCAAGCTTTCTTT. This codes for CSAATGQAFF.

The CDR3 loop reads CASRGGISYNEQFF. The CDR3 DNA reads as TGTGCCAGCCGAGGGGGGATCTCCTACAATGAGCAGTTCTTC. The chain links TRBV25-1 to TRBJ2-1; either TRBD1 or TRBD2 may supply D (6 bases each). The germline V and J ends were trimmed by 8 bases and 0 bases, with 11 bases remaining between them. This CDR3 has 14 residues. Germline values: CDR1 MGHDK, CDR2 SYGVNS.

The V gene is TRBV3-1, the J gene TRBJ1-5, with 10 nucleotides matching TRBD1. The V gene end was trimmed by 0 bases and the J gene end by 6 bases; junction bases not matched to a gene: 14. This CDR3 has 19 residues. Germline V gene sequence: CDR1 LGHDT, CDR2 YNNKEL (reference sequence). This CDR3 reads CASSQDGCGDRGSGQPQHF. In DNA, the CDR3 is TGTGCCAGCAGCCAAGATGGGTGTGGGGACAGGGGTTCTGGTCAGCCCCAGCATTTT.

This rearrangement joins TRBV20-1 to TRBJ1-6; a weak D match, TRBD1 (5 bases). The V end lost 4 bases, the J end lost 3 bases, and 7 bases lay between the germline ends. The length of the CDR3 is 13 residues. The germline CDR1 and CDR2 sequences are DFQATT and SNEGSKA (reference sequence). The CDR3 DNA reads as TGCAGTGCTATCGGACACTATAATTCACCCCTCCACTTT. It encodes CSAIGHYNSPLHF.

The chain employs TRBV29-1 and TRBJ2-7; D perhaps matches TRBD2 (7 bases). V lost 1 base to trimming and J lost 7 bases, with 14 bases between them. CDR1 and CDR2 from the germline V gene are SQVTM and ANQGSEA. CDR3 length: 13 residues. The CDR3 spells CSVEGLGGGEQYF. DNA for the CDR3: TGCAGCGTTGAAGGTCTAGGGGGGGGAGAGCAGTACTTC.

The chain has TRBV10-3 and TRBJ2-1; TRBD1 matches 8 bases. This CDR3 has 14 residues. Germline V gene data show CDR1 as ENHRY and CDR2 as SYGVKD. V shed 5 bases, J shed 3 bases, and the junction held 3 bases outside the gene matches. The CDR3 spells CAISPGQGYNEQFF. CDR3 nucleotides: TGTGCCATCAGTCCAGGACAGGGCTACAATGAGCAGTTCTTC.

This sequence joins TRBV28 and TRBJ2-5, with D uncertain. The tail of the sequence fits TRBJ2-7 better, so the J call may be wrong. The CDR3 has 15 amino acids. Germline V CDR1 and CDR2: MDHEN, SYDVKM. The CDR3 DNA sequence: TGTGCCAGCAGTTTAATTGGAAGAAATCTTTACGAGCAGTACTTC. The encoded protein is CASSLIGRNLYEQYF.

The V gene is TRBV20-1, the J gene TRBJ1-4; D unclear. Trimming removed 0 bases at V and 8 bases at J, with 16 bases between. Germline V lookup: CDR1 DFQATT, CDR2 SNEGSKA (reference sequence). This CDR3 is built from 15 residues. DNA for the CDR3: TGCAGTGCTAGAGATGGGAGGGCGCTCAACGAAAAACTGTTTTTT. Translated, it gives CSARDGRALNEKLFF.

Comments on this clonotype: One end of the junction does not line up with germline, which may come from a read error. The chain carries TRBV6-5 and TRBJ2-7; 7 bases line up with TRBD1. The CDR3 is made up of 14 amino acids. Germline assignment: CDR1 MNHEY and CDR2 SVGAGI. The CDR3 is CVSSYGTVSYEQYF. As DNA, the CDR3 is TGTGTCAGCAGTTACGGGACAGTCTCCTACGAGCAGTACTTC.